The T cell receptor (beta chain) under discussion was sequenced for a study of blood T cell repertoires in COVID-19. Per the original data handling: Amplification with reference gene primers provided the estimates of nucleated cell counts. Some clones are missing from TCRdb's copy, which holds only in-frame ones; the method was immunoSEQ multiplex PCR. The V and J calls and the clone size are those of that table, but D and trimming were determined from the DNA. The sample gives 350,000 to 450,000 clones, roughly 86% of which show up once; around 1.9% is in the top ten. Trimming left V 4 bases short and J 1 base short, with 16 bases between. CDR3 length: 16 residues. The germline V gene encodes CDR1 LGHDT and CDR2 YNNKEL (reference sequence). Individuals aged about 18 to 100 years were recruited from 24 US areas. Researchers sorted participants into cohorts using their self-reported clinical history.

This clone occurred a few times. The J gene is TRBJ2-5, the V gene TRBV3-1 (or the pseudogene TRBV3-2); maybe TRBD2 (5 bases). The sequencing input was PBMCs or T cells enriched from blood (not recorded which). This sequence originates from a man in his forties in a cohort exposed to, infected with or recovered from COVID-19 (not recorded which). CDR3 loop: CASSLFSRLTQETQYF. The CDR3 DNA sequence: TGTGCCAGCAGCCTTTTCTCTCGACTAACCCAAGAGACCCAGTACTTC.